The 8 T cell receptor beta chains in this list originate from one sample, sequenced in a study of blood T cell repertoires in COVID-19. Produced via immunoSEQ multiplex PCR; TCRdb's table is partial and in-frame only. The sample yields 350,000 or so clones, 89% seen once. The source material was peripheral blood. The receptors come from a woman between 55 and 75 years old with COVID-19, enrolled during active disease.

This clone showed up just once. In nucleotides, the CDR3 is TGCGCCAGCAGCACGGCTCGGGACAGAAGGGTC. It specifies CASSTARDRRV. The chain links TRBV10-1 to TRBJ2-7, with 7 bases lining up with TRBD1. Germline lookup yields CDR1 WNHNN and CDR2 SYGVQD (reference sequence). The CDR3 is 11 residues long.

The chain recombines TRBV3-1 (or the pseudogene TRBV3-2) with TRBJ1-2; D is possibly TRBD1 (6 bases). V dropped 0 bases and J dropped 5 bases, with 25 bases sitting between them. Germline CDR1 and CDR2: LGHDT and YNNKEL (reference sequence). The CDR3 length is 19 residues. The CDR3 loop is CASSQDRRQATLQRYGYTF. CDR3 coding DNA: TGTGCCAGCAGCCAAGATCGGAGACAGGCGACCCTCCAGAGATATGGCTACACCTTC.

CDR3 coding DNA: TGTGCCTGGAGTGTTACTGCCGGGAGAGGAGCGGCAGCTTTCTTT. This translates into CAWSVTAGRGAAAFF. The J gene is TRBJ1-1, the V gene TRBV30, with no clear D. Deletions cut 0 bases from V and 10 bases from J, with 21 bases between. The CDR3 is made up of 15 amino acids. Germline V gives CDR1 GTSNPN, CDR2 SVGIG (reference sequence).

This chain links TRBV7-8 with TRBJ1-1, with D hard to call. In germline, CDR1 is SGHVS, CDR2 FQNEAQ. This CDR3 has 14 amino acids. Between the trimmed V and J ends, which lost 5 bases and 1 base, there was a span of 11 bases. The CDR3 DNA follows: TGTGCCAGCAGCACCGTGGGCCCGAACACTGAAGCTTTCTTT. Protein sequence: CASSTVGPNTEAFF.

The chain joins TRBV7-6 to TRBJ1-6, with 7 bases identical to TRBD1. Per the germline V gene, CDR1 is SGHVS and CDR2 is FNYEAQ. The CDR3 runs 14 residues. Germline trimming cut 5 bases from V and 7 bases from J; bases unmatched to any gene: 5. CDR3 sequence: CASSPTGVNSPLHF. CDR3 in DNA: TGTGCCAGCAGCCCTACAGGGGTGAATTCACCCCTCCACTTT.

J is TRBJ1-5 and V is TRBV6-1, with D maybe TRBD1 (6 bases). V gave up 1 base and J gave up 6 bases, with 10 bases separating them. Germline V gene data show CDR1 as MNHNS and CDR2 as SASEGT. CDR3 length equals 14 residues. The DNA of the CDR3 is TGTGCCAGCAGTGAAGTGGTCAGGGGTCAGCCCCAGCATTTT. It encodes CASSEVVRGQPQHF.

As regards this clone: Its ends do not fully match the called genes, so a read error is possible. This chain links TRBV7-7 with TRBJ2-1, with D possibly TRBD2 on 7 matching bases. There are 15 residues in the CDR3. Germline assignment: CDR1 SSHAT and CDR2 FNYEAQ (reference sequence). DNA for the CDR3: TGTGCTAGCAGCTTAGATGCGGGGGCGGAGAATGAGCAGTTCTTC. Encoded protein: CASSLDAGAENEQFF.

This chain connects TRBV5-1 to TRBJ1-3, with TRBD1 as a possible D gene (6 bases). Trimming removed 4 bases at V and 2 bases at J, with 13 bases between. There are 15 residues in the CDR3. CDR1 and CDR2 from the germline V gene are SGHRS and YFSETQ. DNA for the CDR3: TGCGCCAGCAGCCCCCTCGGACAGCCTGGAAACACCATATATTTT. Protein: CASSPLGQPGNTIYF.